This T cell receptor (beta chain) is drawn from a study of blood T cell repertoires in COVID-19. Study-wide background: T cells, B-cell-depleted T cells, or PBMCs provided the cDNA or gDNA that served as material.

The repertoire was sequenced with immunoSEQ multiplex PCR; TCRdb's copy has only in-frame clones and lacks some. Altogether about 190,000 clones are present, 60% to 85% being singletons, with the ten largest covering about 18%. The CDR3 is 17 amino acids. V lost 5 bases, J lost 3 bases, and 13 bases stayed unmatched. CDR1 and CDR2 (germline): MNHNY, SVGAGI (reference sequence). The sequence was collected from a man in his 60s with active or convalescent COVID-19. The J gene is TRBJ2-3, the V gene TRBV6-6; 8 bases match TRBD1. Sequenced sample: peripheral blood. The CDR3 DNA follows: TGTGCCAGCAGTCCCCACCGGACAGGGATATTTACAGATACGCAGTATTTT. This encodes CASSPHRTGIFTDTQYF.